One T cell receptor (beta chain) is described in this entry. Its specificity is not known. The data originate from a study of T cell responses to AZD1222 COVID-19 vaccine. Study background: Pooled in the analysis were second doses at about 4 or about 12 weeks.

The protocol was immunoSEQ multiplex PCR, while the TCRdb copy is restricted to in-frame clones and leaves out a portion. Here the sample spans about 150,000 clones, over 85% being singletons. The CDR3 spans 14 residues. Trimming removed 2 bases from V and 0 bases from J, with 5 bases in between. Germline CDR1 is SGHRS and CDR2 is YFSETQ. Overall study results and limits: Spike-spanning, vaccine-associated CD4 TCRs were dominant at 160-218 and 743-854. Reportedly, nearly half the spike-specific TCRs target unmutated variant regions.

The receptor was isolated from an adult in good health. The chain is built from TRBV5-1 and TRBJ1-4, with D uncertain. The sequenced sample was peripheral blood, obtained on day 0 of AZD1222 vaccination. CDR3 nucleotide sequence: TGCGCCAGCAGCTTCCTAGCAACTAATGAAAAACTGTTTTTT. This sequence encodes CASSFLATNEKLFF.